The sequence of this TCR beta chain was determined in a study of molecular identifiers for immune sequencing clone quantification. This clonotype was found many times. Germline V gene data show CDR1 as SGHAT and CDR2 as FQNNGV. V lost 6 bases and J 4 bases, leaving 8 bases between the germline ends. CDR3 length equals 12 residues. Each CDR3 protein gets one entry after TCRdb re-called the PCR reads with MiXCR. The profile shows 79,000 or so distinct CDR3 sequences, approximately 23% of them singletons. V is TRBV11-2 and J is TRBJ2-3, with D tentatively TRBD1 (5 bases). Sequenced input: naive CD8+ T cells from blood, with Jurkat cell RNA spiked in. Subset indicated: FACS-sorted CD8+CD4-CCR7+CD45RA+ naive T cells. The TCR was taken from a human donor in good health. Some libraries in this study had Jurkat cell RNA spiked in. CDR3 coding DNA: TGTGCCAGCAGTACAGGATCAGATACGCAGTATTTT. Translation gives CASSTGSDTQYF.